This TCR beta chain emerged from a study of early T cells in non-severe SARS-CoV-2 infection. The protocol attached unique molecular identifiers to individual cDNA molecules. TCRdb reprocessed the 5' RACE reads via MiXCR and lists one record per CDR3 protein. The sample lists approximately 120,000 distinct CDR3 sequences, about 15% occurring once. Trimming took off 4 bases at V and 7 bases at J, with 16 bases between the two ends. Germline-derived CDR1 and CDR2 are ENHRY and SYGVKD. The CDR3 extends over 14 amino acids. Sequencing used whole blood. The chain combines TRBV10-3 with TRBJ1-1; tentatively, D is TRBD1 (6 bases). The clonotype originates from an adult who was a healthcare worker with PCR-confirmed SARS-CoV-2 infection or an uninfected control (not recorded which). The CDR3 loop is CAISVERGGGEAFF. In DNA, the CDR3 is TGTGCCATCAGTGTAGAAAGGGGGGGAGGTGAAGCTTTCTTT.